This T cell receptor (beta chain) was recovered during a study of T-cell memory formation after mild COVID-19. Study findings and constraints: Clones contracting day 15 to 85 were balanced CD4/CD8; later expanders leaned CD4+. Day 37-peaking second-wave clones had unconfirmed SARS-CoV-2 specificity.

A note on this clonotype: Antigen unknown.

TCRdb itself ran the 5' RACE reads through MiXCR, one entry per CDR3 protein. The table has approximately 400,000 distinct CDR3 sequences, approximately 25% seen once; the top ten hold around 8.7%. The sequenced material came from PBMCs or a T cell subset sorted from them (not recorded which). The receptor comes from an adult woman who had mild COVID-19 (a few samples of this study predate the infection). Cell type and time point are not known.

Here the CDR3 DNA reads TGTGCCAGCAGCCAGGCTCAGGTCTACAATGAGCAGTTCTTC. This sequence encodes CASSQAQVYNEQFF. This chain joins TRBV12-3 or TRBV12-4 and TRBJ2-1; D not certain. V lost 6 bases, J lost 3 bases, and 12 bases lay in between. The CDR3 length is 14 residues.